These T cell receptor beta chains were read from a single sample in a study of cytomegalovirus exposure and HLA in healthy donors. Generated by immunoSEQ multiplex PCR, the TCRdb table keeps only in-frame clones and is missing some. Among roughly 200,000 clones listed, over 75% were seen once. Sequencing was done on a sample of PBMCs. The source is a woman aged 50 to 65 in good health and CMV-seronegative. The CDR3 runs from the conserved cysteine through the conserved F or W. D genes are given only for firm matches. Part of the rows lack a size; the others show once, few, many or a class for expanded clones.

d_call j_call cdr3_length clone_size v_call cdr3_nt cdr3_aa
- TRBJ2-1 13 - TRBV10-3 TGTGCCATCAGCGTTGACAGGAACAATGAGCAGTTCTTC CAISVDRNNEQFF
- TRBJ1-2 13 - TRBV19 TGTGCCAGTAGTGAACCGGGGGACTATGGCTACACCTTC CASSEPGDYGYTF
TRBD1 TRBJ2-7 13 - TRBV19 TGTGCCAGTAGTATGCCAGGGGGCGGTGAGCAGTACTTC CASSMPGGGEQYF
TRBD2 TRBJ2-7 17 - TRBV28 TGTGCCAGCAGTAGGATTCCCGGGACTAGGGCCTCCTACGAGCAGTACTTC CASSRIPGTRASYEQYF
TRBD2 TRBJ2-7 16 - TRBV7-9 TGTTCCAGCAGCTTAGCAGCGGGAGTCGTTGGCTACGAGCAGTACTTC CSSSLAAGVVGYEQYF
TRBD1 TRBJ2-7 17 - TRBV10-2 TGCGCCAGCAGTCTGGATACCACCGGGACAGGAGCTTACGAGCAGTACTTC CASSLDTTGTGAYEQYF
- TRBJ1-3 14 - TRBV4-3 TGCGCCAGCAGCCTCCGACCCGCCGAGGACACCATATATTTT CASSLRPAEDTIYF
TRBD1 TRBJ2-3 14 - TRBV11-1 TGTGCCAGCAGGTGGACAGGGGGCACAGATACGCAGTATTTT CASRWTGGTDTQYF
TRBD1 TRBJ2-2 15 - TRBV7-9 TGTGCCAGCAGCCCAGGACAGGGGGCCGTCGGGGAGCTGTTTTTT CASSPGQGAVGELFF
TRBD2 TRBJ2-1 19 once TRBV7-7 TGTGCCAGCAGCTTACACCCTAGAAGCGGGAGTCTAAATGGCAATGAGCAGTTCTTC CASSLHPRSGSLNGNEQFF
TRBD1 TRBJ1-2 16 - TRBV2 TGTGCCAGCAGTTTTAAGGACAGGGGCACTAACTATGGCTACACCTTC CASSFKDRGTNYGYTF
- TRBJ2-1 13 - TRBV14 TGTGCCAGCAGCCAAGACTTGGGGGGGCCGCAGTTCTTC CASSQDLGGPQFF
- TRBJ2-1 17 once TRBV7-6 TGTGCCAGCAGCCTAAGGGGGAGCGGGACCACCTACAATGAGCAGTTCTTC CASSLRGSGTTYNEQFF
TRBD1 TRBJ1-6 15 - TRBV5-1 TGCGCCAGTCGCAGAGGACAGGGTCACGATTCACCCCTCCACTTT CASRRGQGHDSPLHF
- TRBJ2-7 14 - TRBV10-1 TGCGCCAGCAGTGAACAGGGACGACGTTACGAGCAGTACTTC CASSEQGRRYEQYF
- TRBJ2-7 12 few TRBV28 TGTGCCAGCAGCGGGACATTGCCCGAGCAGTACTTC CASSGTLPEQYF
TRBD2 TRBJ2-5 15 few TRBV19 TGTGCCAGTAGTACGGGACTAGCGGTTCAAGAGACCCAGTACTTC CASSTGLAVQETQYF
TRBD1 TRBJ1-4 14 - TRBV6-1 TGTGCCAGCAAGGACAGGTCAGCTAATGAAAAACTGTTTTTT CASKDRSANEKLFF
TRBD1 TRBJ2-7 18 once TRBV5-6 TGTGCCAGCAGCCATACCAGAACAGGGGGCAGGACAATTTACGAGCAGTACTTC CASSHTRTGGRTIYEQYF
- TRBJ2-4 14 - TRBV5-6 TGTGCCAGCAGCTTGGTTCTAGCCAAAAACATTCAGTACTTC CASSLVLAKNIQYF
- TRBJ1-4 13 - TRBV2 TGTGCCAGCCGGGACTTTCATAATGAAAAACTGTTTTTT CASRDFHNEKLFF
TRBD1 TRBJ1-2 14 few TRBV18 TGTGCCAGCTCACCAGTTTGGGACAGAAACGGCTACACCTTC CASSPVWDRNGYTF
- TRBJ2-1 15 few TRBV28 TGTGCCAGCAGTGCTCAGGTACAAGGTTACAATGAGCAGTTCTTC CASSAQVQGYNEQFF
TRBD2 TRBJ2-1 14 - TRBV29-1 TGCAGCGTTGTCCGGGGGGGCGGGTACAATGAGCAGTTCTTC CSVVRGGGYNEQFF
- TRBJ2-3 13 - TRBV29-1 TGCAGCGTTTGGGGGCCCAGCACAGATACGCAGTATTTT CSVWGPSTDTQYF
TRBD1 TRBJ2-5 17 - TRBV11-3 TGTGCCAGCAGCTTAGGACAGGGGGCTAAAGTCCAAGAGACCCAGTACTTC CASSLGQGAKVQETQYF
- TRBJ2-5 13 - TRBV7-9 TGTGCCAGCAGCTTATTGCCGGGGGAGACCCAGTACTTC CASSLLPGETQYF
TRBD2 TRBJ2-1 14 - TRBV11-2 TGTGCCAGCAGCTATACTAGCGGGAGTGATGAGCAGTTCTTC CASSYTSGSDEQFF
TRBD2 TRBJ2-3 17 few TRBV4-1 TGCGCCAGCAGCGCGCGGAGTGGCGGGGGGTCCACAGATACGCAGTATTTT CASSARSGGGSTDTQYF
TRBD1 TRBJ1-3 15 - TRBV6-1 TGTGCCAGCAGGAGACAGGGCGTATCTGGAAACACCATATATTTT CASRRQGVSGNTIYF
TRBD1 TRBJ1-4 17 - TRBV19 TGTGCCAGTAGTGAATCGTTTAAGGGACAGGCGAGAGAAAAACTGTTTTTT CASSESFKGQAREKLFF
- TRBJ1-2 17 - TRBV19 TGTGCCAGTAGTCCCCAACAGGACAGAGTCTATGGCTATGGCTACACCTTC CASSPQQDRVYGYGYTF
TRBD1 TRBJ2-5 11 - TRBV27 TGTGCCACCGGGACAGAAGAGACCCAGTACTTC CATGTEETQYF
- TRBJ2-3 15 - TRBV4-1 TGCGCCAGCAGCCAAGCACGGGACAACACAGATACGCAGTATTTT CASSQARDNTDTQYF
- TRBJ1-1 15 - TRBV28 TGTGCCAGCAGTTTAACCCAGGCCATGAACACTGAAGCTTTCTTT CASSLTQAMNTEAFF
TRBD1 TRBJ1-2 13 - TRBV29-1 TGCAGCGTTGAAGGGGACAGGACCGATGGCTACACCTTC CSVEGDRTDGYTF
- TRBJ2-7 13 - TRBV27 TGTGCCAGCAGGGGAGGTAGCTCCTACGAGCAGTACTTC CASRGGSSYEQYF
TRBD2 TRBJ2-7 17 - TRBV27 TGTGCCAGCAGTACCGGATGGGGCGGGAGGGCCTCCTACGAGCAGTACTTC CASSTGWGGRASYEQYF
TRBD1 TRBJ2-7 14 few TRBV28 TGTGCCAGCAGTTTGTCCACAGGGGGCCCAGAGCAGTACTTC CASSLSTGGPEQYF
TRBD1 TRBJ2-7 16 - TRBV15 TGTGCCACCAGCAGGGAGGCGGGGACAGGGACCTACGAGCAGTACTTC CATSREAGTGTYEQYF
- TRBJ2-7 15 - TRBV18 TGTGCCAGCTCACCCGGGACTGGGACGTCCTACGAGCAGTACTTC CASSPGTGTSYEQYF
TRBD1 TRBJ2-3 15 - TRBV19 TGTGCCAGTAGTATTTCCGACAGGGCCACAGATACGCAGTATTTT CASSISDRATDTQYF
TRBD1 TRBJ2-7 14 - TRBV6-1 TGTGCCAGCAGCCCGGCAGGGGGATTCTACGAGCAGTACTTC CASSPAGGFYEQYF
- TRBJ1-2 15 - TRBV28 TGTGCCAGCAGCAGAGACCCGACAGGTTCAAATGGCTACACCTTC CASSRDPTGSNGYTF
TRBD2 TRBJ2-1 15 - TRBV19 TGTGCCAGTAGTATCTCTAGCGGACCCTACAATGAGCAGTTCTTC CASSISSGPYNEQFF